This T cell receptor (beta chain) stems from a study of cytomegalovirus exposure and HLA in healthy donors. Findings and caveats of the study: Specificity of a few CMV-associated chains for CMV antigens was verified in vitro. The study put 150 to 200 TCR beta chains on its list as cytomegalovirus-associated.

About this clone itself: The antigen is undetermined.

13 Jbeta primers and 60 Vbeta primers were used for the PCR. Here immunoSEQ multiplex PCR was the method, and the copy in TCRdb shows in-frame clones only, minus some. The sample lists roughly 120,000 clones, around 80% occurring once. CDR3 length equals 13 residues. V lost 0 bases, J lost 4 bases, and 1 base stayed unmatched. The germline V gene encodes CDR1 GTSNPN and CDR2 SVGIG (reference sequence). This TCR came from a woman under 30 in good health and CMV-seronegative. Sequenced material: PBMCs. This chain joins TRBV30 and TRBJ2-5; 8 bases are shared with TRBD2. CDR3 bases: TGTGCCTGGAGTGTCCGGGGGGGAGAGACCCAGTACTTC. Translation: CAWSVRGGETQYF.